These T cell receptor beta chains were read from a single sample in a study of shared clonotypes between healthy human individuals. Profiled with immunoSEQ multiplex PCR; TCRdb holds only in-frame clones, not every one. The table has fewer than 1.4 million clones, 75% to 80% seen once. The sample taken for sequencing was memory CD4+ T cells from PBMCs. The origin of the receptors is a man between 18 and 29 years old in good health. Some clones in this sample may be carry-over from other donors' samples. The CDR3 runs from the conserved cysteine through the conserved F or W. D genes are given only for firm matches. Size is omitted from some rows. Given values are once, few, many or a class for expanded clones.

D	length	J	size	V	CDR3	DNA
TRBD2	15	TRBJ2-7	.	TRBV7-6	CASSLEAGGLNEQYF	TGTGCCAGCAGCTTGGAAGCGGGAGGGCTCAACGAGCAGTACTTC
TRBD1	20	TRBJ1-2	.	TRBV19	CASSKAAWGTGLSTNYGYTF	TGTGCCAGTAGTAAGGCGGCCTGGGGGACAGGGCTATCGACTAACTATGGCTACACCTTC
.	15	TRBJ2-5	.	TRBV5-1	CASSLDGIQLETQYF	TGCGCCAGCAGCTTGGATGGCATCCAACTAGAGACCCAGTACTTC
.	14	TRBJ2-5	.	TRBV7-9	CASRLPSVLETQYF	TGTGCCAGCAGACTCCCTAGCGTCTTAGAGACCCAGTACTTC
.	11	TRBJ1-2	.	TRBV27	CASSSGYGYTF	TGTGCCAGCAGTTCAGGGTATGGCTACACCTTC
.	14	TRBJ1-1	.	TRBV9	CASSVEGLGTEAFF	TGTGCCAGCAGCGTGGAGGGGTTAGGGACTGAAGCTTTCTTT
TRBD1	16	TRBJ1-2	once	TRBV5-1	CASSLVPPGTGVGYTF	TGCGCCAGCAGCTTGGTGCCTCCCGGGACAGGGGTAGGCTACACCTTC
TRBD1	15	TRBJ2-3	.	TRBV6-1	CASSRQGRGTDTQYF	TGTGCCAGCAGCCGACAGGGACGGGGCACAGATACGCAGTATTTT
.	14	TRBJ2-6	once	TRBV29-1	CSAMWGPGANVLTF	TGCAGCGCTATGTGGGGCCCTGGGGCCAACGTCCTGACTTTC
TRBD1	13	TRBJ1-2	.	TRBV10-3	CAISGQGDRGYTF	TGTGCCATCAGCGGACAGGGGGATAGAGGCTACACCTTC
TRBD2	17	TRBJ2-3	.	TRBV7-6	CASSPDGLAGSTDTQYF	TGTGCCAGCAGCCCCGATGGACTAGCGGGGAGCACAGATACGCAGTATTTT
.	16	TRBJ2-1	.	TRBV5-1	CASSLEPQSSYNEQFF	TGCGCCAGCAGCTTGGAACCGCAAAGCTCCTACAATGAGCAGTTCTTC
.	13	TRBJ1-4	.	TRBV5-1	CASGRATNEKLFF	TGCGCCAGTGGCAGGGCAACTAATGAAAAACTGTTTTTT
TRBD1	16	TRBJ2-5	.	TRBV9	CASSVGAGGGQETQYF	TGTGCCAGCAGCGTAGGGGCAGGGGGCGGGCAAGAGACCCAGTACTTC
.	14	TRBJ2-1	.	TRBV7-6	CASSLVQGGNEQFF	TGTGCCAGCAGCTTAGTCCAGGGGGGCAATGAGCAGTTCTTC
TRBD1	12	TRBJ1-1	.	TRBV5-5	CASSLRGREAFF	TGTGCCAGCAGCTTAAGGGGGCGCGAAGCTTTCTTT
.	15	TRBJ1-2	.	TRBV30	CAWSIKGPWNYGYTF	TGTGCCTGGAGTATAAAGGGACCGTGGAACTATGGCTACACCTTC
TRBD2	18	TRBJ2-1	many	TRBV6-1	CASSDPGGAGVSYNEQFF	TGTGCCAGCAGTGACCCGGGGGGAGCGGGCGTTTCCTACAATGAGCAGTTCTTC
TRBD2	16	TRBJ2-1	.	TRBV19	CAVKGLAGDSYNEQFF	TGTGCCGTCAAAGGTTTAGCGGGTGATTCCTACAATGAGCAGTTCTTC
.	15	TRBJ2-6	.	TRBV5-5	CASSWTGDGANVLTF	TGTGCCAGCAGCTGGACGGGGGACGGGGCCAACGTCCTGACTTTC
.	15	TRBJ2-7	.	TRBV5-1	CASSLELAASYEQYF	TGCGCCAGCAGCTTGGAATTAGCGGCCTCCTACGAGCAGTACTTC
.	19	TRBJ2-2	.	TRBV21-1	CASSPRDLRVRVGVGELFF	TGTGCCAGCAGCCCCCGGGACTTGCGCGTGAGGGTTGGGGTCGGGGAGCTGTTTTTT
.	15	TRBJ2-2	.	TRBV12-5	CASGPGVGNTGELFF	TGTGCTAGTGGTCCGGGGGTGGGGAACACCGGGGAGCTGTTTTTT
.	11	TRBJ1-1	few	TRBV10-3	CAISEGLEAFF	TGTGCCATCAGTGAGGGGCTCGAAGCTTTCTTT
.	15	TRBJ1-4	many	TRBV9	CASAAGKEATEKLFF	TGTGCCAGCGCCGCGGGGAAGGAGGCGACTGAAAAACTGTTTTTT
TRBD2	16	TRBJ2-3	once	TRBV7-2	CASSLALAGHTDTQYF	TGTGCCAGCAGCTTAGCACTAGCGGGACACACAGATACGCAGTATTTT
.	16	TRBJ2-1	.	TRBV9	CASSVGRYLSYNEQFF	TGTGCCAGCAGCGTAGGGCGGTACCTCTCCTACAATGAGCAGTTCTTC
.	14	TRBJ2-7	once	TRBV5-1	CASSLVSSSYEQYF	TGCGCCAGCAGCTTGGTATCCAGCTCCTACGAGCAGTACTTC
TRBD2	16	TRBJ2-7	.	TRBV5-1	CASSLGGLAGADEQYF	TGCGCCAGCAGCCTGGGGGGACTAGCGGGAGCTGATGAGCAGTACTTC
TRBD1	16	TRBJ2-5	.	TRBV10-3	CAISESRRDSGETQYF	TGTGCCATCAGTGAGTCGAGAAGGGACAGTGGGGAGACCCAGTACTTC
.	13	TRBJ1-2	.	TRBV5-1	CASSRERTGGYTF	TGCGCCAGCAGCCGCGAACGGACTGGAGGCTACACCTTC
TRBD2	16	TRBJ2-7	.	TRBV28	CASSPTGLGGSYEQYF	TGTGCCAGCAGTCCAACGGGACTAGGAGGCTCCTACGAGCAGTACTTC
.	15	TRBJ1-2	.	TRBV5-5	CASSLEGGSGYGYTF	TGTGCCAGCAGCTTGGAGGGAGGATCAGGGTATGGCTACACCTTC
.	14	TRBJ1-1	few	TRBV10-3	CAISADLTGTEAFF	TGTGCCATCAGTGCTGACCTAACGGGCACTGAAGCTTTCTTT
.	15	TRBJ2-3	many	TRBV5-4	CASRKLGGIADTQYF	TGTGCCAGCAGGAAACTCGGGGGAATCGCAGATACGCAGTATTTT
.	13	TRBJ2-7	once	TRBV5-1	CASSLVLADEQYF	TGCGCCAGCAGCTTGGTTTTAGCGGACGAGCAGTACTTC
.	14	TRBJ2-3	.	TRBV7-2	CASKTGTSTDTQYF	TGTGCCAGCAAGACCGGGACTAGCACAGATACGCAGTATTTT